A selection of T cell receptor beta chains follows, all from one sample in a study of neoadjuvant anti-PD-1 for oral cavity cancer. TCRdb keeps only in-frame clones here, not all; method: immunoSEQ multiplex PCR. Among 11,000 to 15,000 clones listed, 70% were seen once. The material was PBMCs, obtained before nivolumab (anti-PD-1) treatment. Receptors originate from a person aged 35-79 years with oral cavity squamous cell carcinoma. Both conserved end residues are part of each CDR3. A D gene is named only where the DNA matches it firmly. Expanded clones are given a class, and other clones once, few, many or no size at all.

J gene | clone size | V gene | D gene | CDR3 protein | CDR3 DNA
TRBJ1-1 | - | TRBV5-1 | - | CASSLAGTHTEAFF | TGCGCCAGCAGCTTGGCCGGGACACACACTGAAGCTTTCTTT
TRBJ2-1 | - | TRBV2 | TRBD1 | CASSPRTGVLYNEQFF | TGTGCCAGCAGCCCCAGGACAGGGGTACTGTACAATGAGCAGTTCTTC
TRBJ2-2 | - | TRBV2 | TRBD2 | CASKLAENTGELFF | TGTGCCAGCAAACTAGCGGAGAACACCGGGGAGCTGTTTTTT
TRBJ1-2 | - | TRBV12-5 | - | CASGPPPQGKGYTF | TGTGCTAGTGGTCCACCCCCTCAAGGAAAAGGCTACACCTTC
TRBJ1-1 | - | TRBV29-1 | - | CSVVYTEAFF | TGCAGCGTTGTATACACTGAAGCTTTCTTT
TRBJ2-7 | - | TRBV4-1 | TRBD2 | CASSLRTSAYEQYF | TGCGCCAGCAGCTTGAGGACTAGCGCCTACGAGCAGTACTTC
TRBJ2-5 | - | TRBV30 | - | CAWIPWVPDGGTQYF | TGTGCCTGGATCCCTTGGGTCCCCGACGGCGGGACCCAGTACTTC
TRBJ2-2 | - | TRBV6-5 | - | CASSTARGAGELFF | TGTGCCAGCAGTACGGCACGTGGTGCCGGGGAGCTGTTTTTT
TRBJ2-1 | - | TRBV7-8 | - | CASSLQGDEQFF | TGTGCCAGCAGCCTACAGGGTGATGAGCAGTTCTTC
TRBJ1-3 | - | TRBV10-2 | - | CASSEPGGVSGNTIYF | TGCGCCAGCAGTGAACCCGGGGGGGTCTCTGGAAACACCATATATTTT
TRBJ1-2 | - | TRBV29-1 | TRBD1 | CSVTTGGAGYTF | TGCAGCGTTACGACAGGGGGAGCTGGCTACACCTTC
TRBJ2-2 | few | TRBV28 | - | CAVGGISVVTGELFF | TGTGCCGTAGGGGGGATAAGCGTGGTCACCGGGGAGCTGTTTTTT
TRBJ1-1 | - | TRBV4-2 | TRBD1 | CASSRLLGGRTEAFF | TGTGCCAGCAGCCGCCTATTAGGGGGCCGGACTGAAGCTTTCTTT
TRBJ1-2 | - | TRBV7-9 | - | CASSLANNYGYTF | TGTGCCAGCAGCTTAGCTAATAACTATGGCTACACCTTC
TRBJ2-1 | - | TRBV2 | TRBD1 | CASRTDRGAYNEQFF | TGTGCCAGCAGGACGGACAGGGGAGCCTACAATGAGCAGTTCTTC
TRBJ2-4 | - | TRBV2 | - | CASRGDSVAKNIQYF | TGTGCCAGCAGGGGGGACTCCGTAGCCAAAAACATTCAGTACTTC
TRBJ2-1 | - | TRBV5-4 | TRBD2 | CATRERGGPLEQFF | TGTGCCACCAGAGAGCGGGGGGGCCCTCTCGAGCAGTTCTTC
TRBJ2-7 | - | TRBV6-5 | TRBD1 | CASRRDRGPYEQYF | TGTGCCAGCAGACGGGACAGGGGTCCCTACGAGCAGTACTTC
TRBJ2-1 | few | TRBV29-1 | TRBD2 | CSVEEVGGSSSYNEQFF | TGCAGCGTTGAGGAGGTGGGGGGGTCTAGCTCCTACAATGAGCAGTTCTTC
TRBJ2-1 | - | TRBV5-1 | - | CASSLEAGRNEQFF | TGCGCCAGCAGCTTGGAAGCAGGGAGGAATGAGCAGTTCTTC
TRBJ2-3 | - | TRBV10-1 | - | CASSEWGTGTDTQYF | TGCGCCAGCAGTGAGTGGGGGACGGGCACAGATACGCAGTATTTT
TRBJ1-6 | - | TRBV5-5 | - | CASGPQGASPLHF | TGTGCCAGCGGACCACAGGGAGCTTCACCCCTCCACTTT
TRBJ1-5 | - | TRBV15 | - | CATSGDSNQPQHF | TGTGCCACCAGCGGGGACAGCAATCAGCCCCAGCATTTT
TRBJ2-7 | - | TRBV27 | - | CASSSPYEQYF | TGTGCCAGCAGTTCGCCGTACGAGCAGTACTTC
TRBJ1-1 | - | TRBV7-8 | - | CASSPGTAAEAFF | TGTGCCAGCAGCCCGGGGACGGCTGCTGAAGCTTTCTTT
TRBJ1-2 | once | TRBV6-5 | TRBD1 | CASRQTGQGYGYTF | TGTGCCAGCAGGCAAACGGGACAGGGATATGGCTACACCTTC
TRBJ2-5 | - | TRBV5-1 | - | CASSLAGELRETQYF | TGCGCCAGCAGCTTGGCGGGGGAGCTTCGGGAGACCCAGTACTTC
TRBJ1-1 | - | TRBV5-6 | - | CASSLGRDWNTEAFF | TGTGCCAGCAGCTTGGGCAGGGATTGGAACACTGAAGCTTTCTTT
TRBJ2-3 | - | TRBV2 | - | CASSGINFGDTQYF | TGTGCCAGCAGTGGGATTAACTTCGGAGATACGCAGTATTTT
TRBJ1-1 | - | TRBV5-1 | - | CASSPGGTRGEAFF | TGCGCCAGCAGCCCCGGGGGGACAAGGGGTGAAGCTTTCTTT
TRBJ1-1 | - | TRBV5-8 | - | CASSLGHLNTEAFF | TGTGCCAGCAGCTTAGGACACCTGAACACTGAAGCTTTCTTT
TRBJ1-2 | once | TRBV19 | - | CASSIPPPGRYGYTF | TGTGCCAGTAGTATTCCGCCACCAGGGCGCTATGGCTACACCTTC
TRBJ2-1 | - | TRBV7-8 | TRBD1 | CASSLTRTGGSYNEQFF | TGTGCCAGCAGCTTAACCCGGACAGGCGGCTCCTACAATGAGCAGTTCTTC
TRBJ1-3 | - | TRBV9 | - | CASSPSGAPGNTIYF | TGTGCCAGCAGCCCTTCAGGAGCACCTGGAAACACCATATATTTT
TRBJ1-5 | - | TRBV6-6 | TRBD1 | CASSPTGLLNQPQHF | TGTGCCAGCAGCCCGACAGGGCTACTCAATCAGCCCCAGCATTTT
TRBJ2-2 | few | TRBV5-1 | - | CASRLGILKGTVNTGELFF | TGCGCCAGCAGACTTGGTATCTTGAAGGGGACTGTGAACACCGGGGAGCTGTTTTTT
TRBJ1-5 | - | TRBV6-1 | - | CASSEVWAGKGYSNQPQHF | TGTGCCAGCAGTGAAGTGTGGGCAGGGAAGGGATATAGCAATCAGCCCCAGCATTTT
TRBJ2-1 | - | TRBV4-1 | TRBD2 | CASSTLPLAGGPYNEQFF | TGCGCCAGCAGCACGCTCCCCCTAGCGGGAGGGCCCTACAATGAGCAGTTCTTC
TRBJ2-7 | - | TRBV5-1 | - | CASSLWGKGREQYF | TGCGCCAGCAGCTTGTGGGGCAAGGGTCGCGAGCAGTACTTC
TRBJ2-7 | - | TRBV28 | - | CASVLVQGHSYEQYF | TGTGCCAGCGTACTAGTCCAGGGGCACTCCTACGAGCAGTACTTC
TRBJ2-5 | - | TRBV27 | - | CASSLLFVGGVPQETQYF | TGTGCCAGCAGTTTACTTTTTGTCGGGGGCGTCCCACAAGAGACCCAGTACTTC
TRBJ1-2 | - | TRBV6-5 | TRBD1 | CASSTDRGYGYTF | TGTGCCAGCAGCACAGACAGGGGCTATGGCTACACCTTC
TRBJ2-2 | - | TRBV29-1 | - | CSVDLTPRTGELFF | TGCAGCGTTGATTTGACTCCCCGCACCGGGGAGCTGTTTTTT
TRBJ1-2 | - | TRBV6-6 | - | CASSSSPYANYGYTF | TGTGCCAGCAGTTCAAGTCCATACGCTAACTATGGCTACACCTTC
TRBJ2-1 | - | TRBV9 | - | CASSVARGRPYNEQFF | TGTGCCAGCAGCGTAGCTAGGGGGAGACCCTACAATGAGCAGTTCTTC
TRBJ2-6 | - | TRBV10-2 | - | CASSDGPSSGANVLTF | TGCGCCAGCAGTGATGGACCGTCCTCTGGGGCCAACGTCCTGACTTTC
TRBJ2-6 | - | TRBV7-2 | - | CASSPGGAGANVLTF | TGTGCCAGCAGCCCCGGGGGAGCTGGGGCCAACGTCCTGACTTTC
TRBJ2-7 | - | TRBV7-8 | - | CASSSSGWAYEQYF | TGTGCCAGCAGCTCGAGCGGATGGGCCTACGAGCAGTACTTC
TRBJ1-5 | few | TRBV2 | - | CATQGGINQPQHF | TGTGCCACCCAAGGGGGGATCAATCAGCCCCAGCATTTT
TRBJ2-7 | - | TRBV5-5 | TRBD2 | CASSLDGGGAYEQYF | TGTGCCAGCAGCTTGGATGGGGGAGGGGCCTACGAGCAGTACTTC
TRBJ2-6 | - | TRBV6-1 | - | CASSGAGPGANVLTF | TGTGCCAGCAGTGGGGCAGGGCCAGGGGCCAACGTCCTGACTTTC